This is a list of T cell receptor beta chains from one sample in a study of T cells in Graves' hyperthyroidism and ophthalmopathy. TCRdb used MiXCR to reprocess the multiplex PCR reads, holding one entry per CDR3 protein. The sample has roughly 500,000 distinct CDR3 sequences; 40% to 50% are singletons. The material sequenced was peripheral blood or thyroid tissue (not recorded which). These receptors came from an adult woman with Graves' disease, either hyperthyroidism or ophthalmopathy (not recorded which). Each CDR3 is given with its conserved first and last residue. Fields, in order: D gene, clone size, J gene, V gene, CDR3 protein. A D gene is named only where the DNA matches it firmly. The size of a clone is reported for some rows only, either as once, few or many, or as a class for expanded clones.

d_call: TRBD1
clone_size: NA
j_call: TRBJ2-5
v_call: TRBV7-9
cdr3_aa: CASSPQSGQETQYF

d_call: NA
clone_size: NA
j_call: TRBJ1-5
v_call: TRBV7-9
cdr3_aa: CASRLGDETQHF

d_call: NA
clone_size: many
j_call: TRBJ2-5
v_call: TRBV19
cdr3_aa: CASGGGGRETQYF

d_call: NA
clone_size: many
j_call: TRBJ1-6
v_call: TRBV9
cdr3_aa: CASSVGHSNSPLHF

d_call: NA
clone_size: many
j_call: TRBJ1-4
v_call: TRBV15
cdr3_aa: CATSRGSREGEKLFF

d_call: NA
clone_size: NA
j_call: TRBJ1-1
v_call: TRBV13
cdr3_aa: CASSAGPGAFF

d_call: NA
clone_size: NA
j_call: TRBJ1-1
v_call: TRBV4-2
cdr3_aa: CASSHQTVSTEAFF

d_call: NA
clone_size: few
j_call: TRBJ2-7
v_call: TRBV12-3/TRBV12-4
cdr3_aa: CASSQAPGNYEQYF

d_call: NA
clone_size: NA
j_call: TRBJ2-1
v_call: TRBV7-2
cdr3_aa: CATHPGTTAYNEQFF

d_call: NA
clone_size: many
j_call: TRBJ2-2
v_call: TRBV20-1
cdr3_aa: CSARVRETGELFF

d_call: NA
clone_size: NA
j_call: TRBJ2-3
v_call: TRBV20-1
cdr3_aa: CSAKGSETDTQYF

d_call: NA
clone_size: NA
j_call: TRBJ2-5
v_call: TRBV4-2
cdr3_aa: CASSQSGRTTQYF

d_call: NA
clone_size: once
j_call: TRBJ2-5
v_call: TRBV15
cdr3_aa: CDTNRVRETQYF

d_call: TRBD1
clone_size: many
j_call: TRBJ1-3
v_call: TRBV12-3/TRBV12-4
cdr3_aa: CASSPDRVWGNTIYF

d_call: TRBD2
clone_size: few
j_call: TRBJ2-2
v_call: TRBV7-8
cdr3_aa: CASSLGLRAGVNTGELFF

d_call: NA
clone_size: NA
j_call: TRBJ1-1
v_call: TRBV20-1
cdr3_aa: CSARGGTTEAFF

d_call: TRBD2
clone_size: NA
j_call: TRBJ2-2
v_call: TRBV9
cdr3_aa: CASSVAGAGGGAGELFF

d_call: NA
clone_size: NA
j_call: TRBJ1-2
v_call: TRBV7-9
cdr3_aa: CASSTLMRAGGYTF

d_call: NA
clone_size: NA
j_call: TRBJ1-1
v_call: TRBV29-1
cdr3_aa: CSVEEGVETEAFF

d_call: NA
clone_size: NA
j_call: NA
v_call: TRBV29-1
cdr3_aa: CSVVQVLNEQFF

d_call: TRBD2
clone_size: NA
j_call: TRBJ2-5
v_call: TRBV19
cdr3_aa: CASASGSTGGYQETQYF

d_call: TRBD1
clone_size: many
j_call: TRBJ2-3
v_call: TRBV19
cdr3_aa: CASTGTVSTDTQYF

d_call: NA
clone_size: NA
j_call: TRBJ1-1
v_call: TRBV6-6
cdr3_aa: CASTETGFVEAFF

d_call: TRBD2
clone_size: many
j_call: TRBJ2-5
v_call: TRBV7-9
cdr3_aa: CASSSLAGQETQYF

d_call: NA
clone_size: few
j_call: TRBJ2-7
v_call: TRBV25-1
cdr3_aa: CASSEYKPTSEQYF

d_call: NA
clone_size: many
j_call: TRBJ2-3
v_call: TRBV2
cdr3_aa: CASSDTVSTDTQYF

d_call: NA
clone_size: NA
j_call: TRBJ1-6
v_call: TRBV28
cdr3_aa: CASSSVNNSPLHF

d_call: TRBD2
clone_size: once
j_call: TRBJ2-6
v_call: TRBV7-3
cdr3_aa: CASSPWTSGSSYSGANVLTF

d_call: NA
clone_size: once
j_call: TRBJ1-1
v_call: TRBV29-1
cdr3_aa: CSVTHRQGAEAFF

d_call: NA
clone_size: few
j_call: TRBJ2-7
v_call: TRBV7-9
cdr3_aa: CASSFIPYEQYF

d_call: NA
clone_size: NA
j_call: TRBJ2-7
v_call: TRBV15
cdr3_aa: CATSREAGFGYEQYF

d_call: NA
clone_size: NA
j_call: TRBJ1-6
v_call: TRBV5-5
cdr3_aa: CASSSRLAGAYSPLHF

d_call: TRBD1
clone_size: NA
j_call: TRBJ1-6
v_call: TRBV9
cdr3_aa: CASSTRDSETNSPLHF

d_call: NA
clone_size: NA
j_call: TRBJ2-5
v_call: TRBV13
cdr3_aa: CASSLEAQETQYF

d_call: TRBD2
clone_size: NA
j_call: TRBJ2-7
v_call: TRBV7-2
cdr3_aa: CAGALAGGSEQYF

d_call: NA
clone_size: few
j_call: TRBJ1-2
v_call: TRBV10-3
cdr3_aa: CAISESLGDGYTF

d_call: TRBD1
clone_size: NA
j_call: TRBJ1-5
v_call: TRBV29-1
cdr3_aa: CSLGRGRDQPQHF

d_call: NA
clone_size: NA
j_call: TRBJ2-2
v_call: TRBV19
cdr3_aa: CASSIGARGTGELFF

d_call: NA
clone_size: many
j_call: TRBJ1-2
v_call: TRBV12-3/TRBV12-4
cdr3_aa: CASSLGGGPGTF

d_call: NA
clone_size: NA
j_call: TRBJ2-5
v_call: TRBV29-1
cdr3_aa: CSVEGGSWETRYF

d_call: TRBD1
clone_size: NA
j_call: TRBJ2-5
v_call: TRBV9
cdr3_aa: CASSARSGQGGETQYF

d_call: NA
clone_size: many
j_call: TRBJ1-2
v_call: TRBV12-3/TRBV12-4
cdr3_aa: CASSSVNYGYTF

d_call: TRBD1
clone_size: NA
j_call: TRBJ2-6
v_call: TRBV24-1
cdr3_aa: CATSDPRQGAGANVLTF

d_call: NA
clone_size: NA
j_call: TRBJ2-5
v_call: TRBV24-1
cdr3_aa: CATSDETQYF

d_call: NA
clone_size: many
j_call: TRBJ1-1
v_call: TRBV2
cdr3_aa: CASSEHPNTEAFF

d_call: TRBD2
clone_size: many
j_call: TRBJ2-7
v_call: TRBV29-1
cdr3_aa: CSVEDARLAGGYEQYF

d_call: NA
clone_size: many
j_call: TRBJ2-5
v_call: TRBV7-2
cdr3_aa: CASSPGFLGETQYF

d_call: NA
clone_size: NA
j_call: TRBJ2-2
v_call: TRBV2
cdr3_aa: CASRRVVSGELFF